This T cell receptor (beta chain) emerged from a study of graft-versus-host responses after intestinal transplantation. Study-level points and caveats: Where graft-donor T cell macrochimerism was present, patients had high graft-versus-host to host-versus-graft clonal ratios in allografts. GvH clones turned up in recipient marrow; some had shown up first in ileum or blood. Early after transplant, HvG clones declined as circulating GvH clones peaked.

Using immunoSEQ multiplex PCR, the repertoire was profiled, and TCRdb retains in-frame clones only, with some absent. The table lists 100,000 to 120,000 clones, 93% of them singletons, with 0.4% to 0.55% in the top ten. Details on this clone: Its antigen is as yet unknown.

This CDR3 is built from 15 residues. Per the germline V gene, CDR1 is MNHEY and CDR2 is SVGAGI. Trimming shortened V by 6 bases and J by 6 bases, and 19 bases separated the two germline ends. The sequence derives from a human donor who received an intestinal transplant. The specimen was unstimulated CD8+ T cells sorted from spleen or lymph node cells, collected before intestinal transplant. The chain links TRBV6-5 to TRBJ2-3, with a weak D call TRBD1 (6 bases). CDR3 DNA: TGTGCCAGCAGGACCCCGGGACAAGCCTTCGATACGCAGTATTTT. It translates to CASRTPGQAFDTQYF.